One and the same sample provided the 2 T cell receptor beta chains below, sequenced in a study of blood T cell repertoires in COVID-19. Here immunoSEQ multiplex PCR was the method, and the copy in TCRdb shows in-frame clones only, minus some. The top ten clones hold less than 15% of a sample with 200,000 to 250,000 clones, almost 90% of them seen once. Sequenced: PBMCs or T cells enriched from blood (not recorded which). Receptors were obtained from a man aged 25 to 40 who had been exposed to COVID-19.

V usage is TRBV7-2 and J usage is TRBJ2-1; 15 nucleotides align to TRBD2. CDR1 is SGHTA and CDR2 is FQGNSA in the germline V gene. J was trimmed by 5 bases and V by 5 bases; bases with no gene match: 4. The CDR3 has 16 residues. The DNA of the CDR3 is TGTGCCAGCAGCCGGACTAGCGGGGGGGCCGACAATGAGCAGTTCTTC. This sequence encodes CASSRTSGGADNEQFF.

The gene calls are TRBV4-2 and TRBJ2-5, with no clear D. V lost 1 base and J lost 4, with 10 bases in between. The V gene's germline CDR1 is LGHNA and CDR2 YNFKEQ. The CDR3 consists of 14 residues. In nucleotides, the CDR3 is TGTGCCAGCAGCCAAGTTCCGGCGGTAGAGACCCAGTACTTC. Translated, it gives CASSQVPAVETQYF.